This TCR beta chain emerged from a study of CD8 T cells in ankylosing spondylitis (dated by TCRdb to 2017 to 2019). The study in broad terms: To find TCR variants linked to disease, the study profiled T cell receptor beta repertoires in ankylosing spondylitis patients and healthy donors. Peripheral blood was sampled, and synovial fluid was also collected from ankylosing spondylitis patients. The full study cohort comprised around 25 ankylosing spondylitis patients and approximately 100 healthy donors. The paper as a whole reports these results and caveats: Some TCR beta motif variants had previously been reported in synovial fluid and blood of reactive arthritis patients, which suggested common disease-initiation mechanisms. Significant enrichment of the disease-linked clones was reported in matched synovial fluid samples from ankylosing spondylitis patients. The disease-linked clones had a CD8+ phenotype and were found at relatively low frequencies in peripheral blood. Blood from ankylosing spondylitis patients appeared to be characterized by a TCR beta motif made up of under ten highly homologous amino acid variants.

This clonotype has only a few counts. Its antigen specificity is not known. Per-base qualities were not stored, and no clone one base away is much larger. V is shortened by 8 bases, J by 3 bases, and the region joining them spans 16 bases. The CDR3 measures 15 amino acids from cysteine to phenylalanine. Only the CDR3 part of the read is kept: 45 bases, read in frame from the first base. In the germline V gene, CDR1 corresponds to MGHRA and CDR2 to YSYEKL. TCRdb shows the sequencer as Illumina HiSeq 2500. Quantitative 5'-RACE with molecular barcodes was used to prepare TCR beta libraries. The original methods were these. To identify disease-linked TCR variants, a new computational method was used, one built on a probabilistic model of VDJ rearrangement. Through fastp at Q25 and MiXCR, TCRdb rebuilt clones from the public reads, retaining in-frame beta chains. Rows matching on CDR3 protein sequence are summarized as one entry with the most common DNA and genes. It is TCRdb's table, rather than the study itself, that gives the V and J calls and clone size. This sample is represented by around 770,000 distinct CDR3 sequences; over 15% of them were singletons. The ten largest make up under 20% of the sample.

The chain couples TRBV4-1 to TRBJ2-2; tentative D gene TRBD1, with 6 bases matching. Sample: blood, either unsorted or a sorted T cell fraction (not recorded which). The source is a male donor with ankylosing spondylitis. The nucleotide sequence is TGCGCCAGCCGAGCCCTACAGGGTCACACCGGGGAGCTGTTTTTT. This gives the protein CASRALQGHTGELFF.